The 32 T cell receptor beta chains reported below all come from one sample, sequenced in a study of regulatory T cells in long-lasting Graves disease. Documented time point: newly diagnosed GD, antithyroid drugs for less than 3 months. Extracted RNA from PBMCs served as the source of the TCR library. Arm-PCR of CDR3 regions with iRepertoire HTBI primers generated TCR beta libraries. TCRdb reanalysed the multiplex PCR reads using MiXCR and keeps one entry per CDR3 protein. In the table there are 680,000 or so distinct CDR3 sequences, under 20% of which are singletons. This sample was shared with a second study, whose subject was T cells in Graves' hyperthyroidism and ophthalmopathy.

The sample in question was peripheral blood mononuclear cells (PBMCs), obtained at new diagnosis, from a patient treated with antithyroid drugs. The receptors were gathered from a woman between 25 and 40 years old with Graves disease.

The CDR3 is CATSPHAGRAYNEQFF. CDR3 nucleotide sequence: TGTGCCACCAGCCCTCATGCTGGGAGGGCCTACAATGAGCAGTTCTTC. The V gene is TRBV15, the J gene TRBJ2-1; 7 bases are a match to TRBD2. Germline loops: CDR1 LNHNV, CDR2 YYDKDF (reference sequence). This CDR3 comprises 16 residues. The V and J ends lost 5 bases and 2 bases, in that order; junction bases with no gene match: 9.

This clonotype was found many times. The gene calls are TRBV28 and TRBJ1-5; D not resolved. The germline CDR1 and CDR2 sequences are MDHEN and SYDVKM. The CDR3 loop spans 15 amino acids. Trimming left V 2 bases short and J 7 bases short, with 15 bases between. The CDR3 region is CASSLGLTNWQPQHF. In DNA form, the CDR3 reads TGTGCCAGCAGTTTAGGACTGACAAATTGGCAGCCCCAGCATTTT.

The table lists this clonotype with a few counts. The chain couples TRBV2 to TRBJ2-1; 8 bases match TRBD2. The CDR3 has 13 residues. The germline V gene encodes CDR1 SNHLY and CDR2 FYNNEI. Losses at the gene ends were 7 bases for V and 7 bases for J; bases not matched to a gene: 6. The CDR3 sequence: CASTAGVSNEQFF. The CDR3 nucleotides are TGTGCCAGCACAGCGGGAGTTAGTAATGAGCAGTTCTTC.

Comment on this clonotype: This clone may be a read error of a much larger clone one base away. Since no conserved phenylalanine or tryptophan closes the CDR3, a read error is the likely cause. The genes are TRBV28 and TRBJ1-2; no reliable D call. V lost 10 bases to trimming and J lost 6 bases, with 3 bases between them. Germline values: CDR1 MDHEN, CDR2 SYDVKM. This CDR3 comprises 8 residues. CDR3 nucleotide sequence: TGTGCCACCAATGGCTACACCCTC. Translating it yields CATNGYTL.

The J gene is TRBJ1-2, the V gene TRBV3-1; the match to TRBD1 covers 9 bases. The CDR3 totals 13 residues. J lost 11 bases, V lost 3 bases, and 7 bases had no gene match. Germline V CDR1 and CDR2: LGHDT, YNNKEL (reference sequence). For the CDR3, the DNA is TGTGCCAGCAGCCATCGGGACAGGGTGTATTACACCTTC. Protein product: CASSHRDRVYYTF.

This clonotype was observed a handful of times. This chain joins TRBV6-1 and TRBJ1-2; 7 positions match TRBD1. CDR1 is MNHNS and CDR2 is SASEGT in the germline V gene. This CDR3 region has 13 residues. Losses at the gene ends were 6 bases for V and 1 base for J; bases not matched to a gene: 2. DNA of the CDR3: TGTGCCAGCAGGAGGGACAGTAACTATGGCTACACCTTC. The encoded protein is CASRRDSNYGYTF.

A word on this clonotype: One junction end disagrees with the germline gene, perhaps due to a read error. The V and J genes are TRBV7-7 and TRBJ2-5; no reliable D call. The CDR3 has 15 residues. Germline V gene sequence: CDR1 SSHAT, CDR2 FNYEAQ (reference sequence). The chain's CDR3 is CASSLASSPVETQYF. The CDR3 nucleotides are TGTGCTAGCAGCTTAGCATCCTCGCCGGTAGAGACCCAGTACTTC.

V gene TRBV27 combines with J gene TRBJ2-5; the D call may be TRBD1 or TRBD2 (5 bases each). CDR1 and CDR2 (germline): MNHEY, SMNVEV (reference sequence). The CDR3 is made up of 15 amino acids. V lost 7 bases and J lost 7, with 22 bases in between. CDR3 DNA sequence: TGTGCCAGCATTCTCGTTGGGGGTAGCGAGTTGACCCAGTACTTC. Amino acid sequence: CASILVGGSELTQYF.

This clonotype was picked up many times. The chain has TRBV2 and TRBJ2-7, with 11 positions matching TRBD2. This CDR3 has 15 residues. With V trimmed by 5 bases and J by 7 bases, 10 bases remained unmatched. Per germline, CDR1 SNHLY and CDR2 FYNNEI. The CDR3 loop reads CASSKTSGVFGEQYF. CDR3 coding DNA: TGTGCCAGCAGTAAGACTAGCGGGGTATTCGGAGAGCAGTACTTC.

This clonotype was picked up many times. The chain is built from TRBV12-3 or TRBV12-4 and TRBJ2-7, with 10 bases aligning to TRBD1. Trimming at V came to 8 bases and at J to 0 bases, leaving 7 bases not matched to a gene. This CDR3 comprises 15 residues. CDR3 in DNA: TGTGCCAGCCGGTGGGGACAGGGGCCCTCCTACGAGCAGTACTTC. It translates to CASRWGQGPSYEQYF.

This chain joins TRBV20-1 and TRBJ2-7; no firm D call. Germline CDR1 reads DFQATT; CDR2 reads SNEGSKA (reference sequence). The CDR3 has 13 amino acids. The V end was cut by 0 bases, the J end by 3 bases, with 9 bases between. The CDR3 spells CSARDSGRYEQYF. CDR3 DNA sequence: TGCAGTGCTAGAGATTCGGGCCGCTACGAGCAGTACTTC.

This clonotype was counted ten times or more. This chain connects TRBV27 to TRBJ2-7, with TRBD2 identical over 7 bases. The CDR3 is made up of 15 amino acids. The trim removed 2 bases at V and 4 bases at J, leaving 8 bases unmatched. The germline gives CDR1 MNHEY, CDR2 SMNVEV (reference sequence). The CDR3 DNA follows: TGTGCCAGCAGTTTAGGAGGCCGACTAGCTTACGAGCAGTACTTC. The encoded protein is CASSLGGRLAYEQYF.

The table lists this clonotype with a few counts. The chain uses TRBV7-9 and TRBJ2-3; possible D gene TRBD2, 5 bases. Germline V gene sequence: CDR1 SEHNR, CDR2 FQNEAQ (reference sequence). The CDR3 consists of 14 residues. V was pared by 0 bases and J by 5 bases, with 9 bases between. This CDR3 is CASSLAEAGDTQYF. The CDR3 DNA reads TGTGCCAGCAGCTTAGCGGAGGCAGGAGATACGCAGTATTTT.

Many counts were recorded for this clonotype. The chain uses TRBV28 and TRBJ2-3; TRBD1 matches at 10 bases. The DNA end is more similar to TRBJ2-5, so the J call may be wrong. The CDR3 is 14 residues long. Looked up from germline, CDR1 is MDHEN and CDR2 is SYDVKM. Here the CDR3 reads CASSMTGGGGTQYF. In nucleotides, the CDR3 is TGTGCCAGCAGTATGACAGGGGGCGGGGGGACCCAGTACTTC.

This clonotype was found a few times. The genes are TRBV18 and TRBJ2-3; unclear D gene. The J call may be wrong; the DNA end is better matched by TRBJ2-5. This CDR3 comprises 16 residues. Per germline, CDR1 KGHSH and CDR2 LQKENI. The CDR3 is CASSPRNSVTQETQYF. CDR3 in DNA: TGTGCCAGCTCACCACGGAACAGCGTAACACAGGAGACCCAGTACTTC.

On this clonotype itself: At one end the junction does not follow the germline gene, possibly because of a read error. V gene TRBV25-1 combines with J gene TRBJ1-5, with a tentative D call TRBD1 (6 bases). The germline V gene encodes CDR1 MGHDK and CDR2 SYGVNS. The CDR3 totals 13 residues. The DNA of the CDR3 is TGTGCCACACAGGGTAAGGGCGGTCAGCCCCGGCATTTT. Translated: CATQGKGGQPRHF.

A remark on this clonotype: The junction departs from the called germline gene at one end, perhaps through a read error. The genes are TRBV5-1 and TRBJ2-3; 14 nucleotides agree with TRBD2. Germline CDR1 is SGHRS and CDR2 is YFSETQ. This CDR3 is built from 17 residues. The CDR3 DNA sequence: TGTGCCAGCAGTCCGATTGGGACTAGCGGGAGAGGGGATACGCAGTATTTT. Translation gives CASSPIGTSGRGDTQYF.

This clonotype has a count of ten or more. One end of the junction does not line up with germline, which may come from a read error. The chain joins TRBV28 to TRBJ2-3; the D is unclear. This CDR3 has 14 amino acids. Per germline, CDR1 MDHEN and CDR2 SYDVKM. The CDR3 coding sequence is TGTGCCAGCAATTCCCCCGGCCGCACGGATACGCAGTATTTT. It translates to CASNSPGRTDTQYF.

This rearrangement joins TRBV2 to TRBJ2-1; D gene unclear. CDR3 length equals 12 residues. The germline gives CDR1 SNHLY, CDR2 FYNNEI. Trimming removed 6 bases at V and 5 bases at J, with 8 bases between. CDR3 region: CASSVFDNEQFF. The CDR3 DNA reads TGTGCCAGCAGCGTTTTCGACAATGAGCAGTTCTTC.

This clonotype was detected a few times. The chain combines TRBV4-1 with TRBJ2-3, with no clear D. V lost 2 bases, J lost 10 bases, and 10 bases lay in between. Germline CDR1 and CDR2: MGHRA and YSYEKL. This CDR3 spans 12 amino acids. CDR3 coding DNA: TGCGCCAGCAGCCAATTCATAGCTCCGCAGTATTTT. This codes for CASSQFIAPQYF.

The rearrangement joins TRBV30 to TRBJ1-5; weak D call: TRBD1 (6 bases). V was shortened by 5 bases and J by 6 bases, with 23 bases between the two germline ends. CDR1 and CDR2 (germline): GTSNPN, SVGIG (reference sequence). This CDR3 comprises 16 residues. CDR3 coding DNA: TGTGCCTGGGGACATTCCGGGACAAGGTTGGCTCAGCCCCAGCATTTT. Its protein product is CAWGHSGTRLAQPQHF.

This clonotype was observed many times. Here the CDR3 DNA reads TGCAGCGTGGTTGCGGGAGTTAATACGCAGTATTTT. It yields the protein CSVVAGVNTQYF. The J gene is TRBJ2-3, the V gene TRBV29-1; 7 bases are a match to TRBD2. CDR3 length: 12 amino acids. Unmatched junction bases numbered 7, after V lost 6 bases and J lost 7 bases. Per germline, CDR1 SQVTM and CDR2 ANQGSEA.

This clonotype was detected ten times or more. The chain combines TRBV12-3 or TRBV12-4 with TRBJ2-5; either TRBD1 or TRBD2 may supply D (5 bases each). This CDR3 region has 15 residues. The V end was cut by 5 bases, the J end by 0 bases, with 13 bases between. DNA of the CDR3: TGTGCCAGCAGTCGCCTCCGAGGGGACCAAGAGACCCAGTACTTC. Amino acids: CASSRLRGDQETQYF.

As concerns this clonotype: The germline gene is not matched at one end of the junction; a read error may be the cause. The J gene is TRBJ1-5, the V gene TRBV20-1; D gene unclear. Germline CDR1 and CDR2: DFQATT and SNEGSKA (reference sequence). The CDR3 is 14 amino acids. The CDR3 protein is CSAREDGSNQPQQF. For the CDR3, the DNA is TGCAGTGCTAGAGAGGACGGAAGCAATCAACCCCAGCAGTTT.

This clonotype was found many times. The chain carries TRBV6-5 and TRBJ1-1; D is ambiguous. The germline V gene has CDR1 MNHEY and CDR2 SVGAGI. V lost 2 bases to trimming and J lost 0 bases, with 7 bases between them. This CDR3 spans 14 amino acids. The chain's CDR3 is CASSYGLMNTEAFF. As DNA, the CDR3 is TGTGCCAGCAGTTACGGCTTGATGAACACTGAAGCTTTCTTT.

This clonotype was detected only a few times. The rearrangement joins TRBV6-2 or TRBV6-3 to TRBJ1-1; D might be TRBD1 (6 bases). Germline V gives CDR1 MNHEY, CDR2 SVGEGT. V lost 6 bases to trimming and J lost 4 bases, with 39 bases between them. CDR3 length equals 22 residues. CDR3 nucleotides: TGTGCCAGCAGCCCCCACTCCACTACCCGGCGTCGTACGGGGGCGAAAGGCACTGAAGCTTTCTTT. Translated, it gives CASSPHSTTRRRTGAKGTEAFF.

This chain uses TRBV24-1 with TRBJ2-7, with D perhaps matching TRBD2 (6 bases). Germline CDR1 KGHDR, CDR2 SFDVKD. This CDR3 has 14 residues. V was clipped by 4 bases and J by 2 bases, with 11 bases between them. CDR3 protein: CATSDPGSPYEQYF. CDR3 nucleotide sequence: TGTGCCACCAGTGACCCCGGGAGCCCCTACGAGCAGTACTTC.

This clonotype came up many times. This chain connects TRBV6-5 to TRBJ2-1; TRBD1 aligns across 7 bases. The CDR3 loop spans 19 amino acids. Germline CDR1 reads MNHEY; CDR2 reads SVGAGI. V was pared by 6 bases and J by 5 bases, with 22 bases of the junction left unmatched. CDR3 region: CASSYLGTAHSPKNNEQFF. The CDR3, as DNA: TGTGCCAGCAGCTACCTGGGGACAGCCCATTCACCGAAAAACAATGAGCAGTTCTTC.

Many counts were recorded for this clonotype. The genes are TRBV6-1 and TRBJ1-6; weak D call: TRBD1 (6 bases). The length of the CDR3 is 13 residues. V was clipped by 7 bases and J by 10 bases, with 14 bases between them. Germline V gives CDR1 MNHNS, CDR2 SASEGT. The CDR3 DNA is TGTGCCAGCATCCGCCAGGGGAACTCACCCCTCCACTTT. Translation: CASIRQGNSPLHF.

Only a few counts were recorded for this clonotype. The chain employs TRBV20-1 and TRBJ2-1; perhaps TRBD2 as D (6 bases). Trimming left V 3 bases short and J 2 bases short, with 17 bases between. Germline V CDR1 and CDR2: DFQATT, SNEGSKA (reference sequence). The CDR3 loop spans 16 amino acids. CDR3 protein: CSARIVPGVPYNEQFF. The CDR3 DNA follows: TGCAGTGCTAGGATTGTTCCGGGAGTCCCCTACAATGAGCAGTTCTTC.

The chain carries TRBV6-2 or TRBV6-3 and TRBJ2-1, with D perhaps matching TRBD2 (6 bases). Trimming cost V 0 bases and J 9 bases, with 12 bases left between them. Germline V CDR1 and CDR2: MNHEY, SVGEGT. The CDR3 is 14 residues long. CDR3 coding DNA: TGTGCCAGCAGTTACTCGATAGCGGTCCCTGAGCAGTTCTTC. This sequence encodes CASSYSIAVPEQFF.

The rearrangement links TRBV5-1 to TRBJ2-7, with TRBD2 as a possible D gene (5 bases). Between the trimmed V and J ends, which lost 1 base and 6 bases, there was a span of 14 bases. In germline, CDR1 is SGHRS, CDR2 YFSETQ. The CDR3 spans 14 residues. This CDR3 is CASSLRTSGGEQYF. For the CDR3, the DNA is TGCGCCAGCAGCTTGAGAACAAGCGGCGGCGAGCAGTACTTC.